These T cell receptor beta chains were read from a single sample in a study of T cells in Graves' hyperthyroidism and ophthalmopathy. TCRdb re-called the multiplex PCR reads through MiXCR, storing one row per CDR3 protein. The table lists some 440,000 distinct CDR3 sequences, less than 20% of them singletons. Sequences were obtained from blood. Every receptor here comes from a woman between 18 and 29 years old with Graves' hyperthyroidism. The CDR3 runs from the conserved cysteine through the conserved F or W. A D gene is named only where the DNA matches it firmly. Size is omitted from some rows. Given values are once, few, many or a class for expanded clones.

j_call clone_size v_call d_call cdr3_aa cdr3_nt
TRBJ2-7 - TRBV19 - CASSIAGQISYNEQYF TGTGCCAGTAGTATAGCTGGGCAGATCTCCTACAATGAGCAGTACTTC
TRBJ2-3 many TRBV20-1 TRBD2 CSARDPSTSGDATGTQYF TGCAGTGCTAGAGATCCATCGACTAGCGGGGATGCCACGGGTACGCAGTATTTT
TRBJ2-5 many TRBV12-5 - CASGDKTETQYF TGTGCTAGTGGTGACAAAACGGAGACCCAGTACTTC
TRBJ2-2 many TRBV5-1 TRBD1 CASSRTGTPNTGELFF TGCGCCAGCAGCCGGACAGGGACCCCCAACACCGGGGAGCTGTTTTTT
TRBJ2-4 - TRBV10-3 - CAISGRQAGAAKNIQYF TGTGCCATCAGTGGCCGACAGGCCGGCGCGGCCAAAAACATTCAGTACTTC
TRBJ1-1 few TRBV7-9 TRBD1 CASSSRTGINTEAFF TGTGCCAGCAGCTCCCGGACAGGAATCAACACTGAAGCTTTCTTT
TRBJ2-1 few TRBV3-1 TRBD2 CASSQGLAGNEQFF TGTGCCAGCAGCCAAGGGCTAGCGGGCAATGAGCAGTTCTTC
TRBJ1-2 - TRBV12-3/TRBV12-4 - CASSWVQGSYTF TGTGCCAGCAGTTGGGTTCAGGGGAGCTACACCTTC
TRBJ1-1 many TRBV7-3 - CASSLRAKTEAFF TGTGCCAGCAGCTTACGGGCGAAGACTGAAGCTTTCTTT
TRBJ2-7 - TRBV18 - CASSSTTGNYEQCF TGTGCCAGCTCATCTACTACAGGGAACTACGAGCAGTGCTTC
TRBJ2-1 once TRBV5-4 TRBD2 CASSYEGLADEQFF TGTGCCAGCAGCTATGAGGGACTAGCGGATGAGCAGTTCTTC
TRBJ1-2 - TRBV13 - CASSLGAVRGRTLDKYGYTF TGTGCCAGCAGCTTAGGGGCAGTTCGAGGGCGAACCCTAGACAAGTATGGCTACACCTTC
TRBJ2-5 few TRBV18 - CASSPVGSRGETQYF TGTGCCAGCTCACCCGTTGGAAGTAGGGGGGAGACCCAGTACTTC
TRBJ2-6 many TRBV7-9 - CASSLDVFGGANVLTF TGTGCCAGCAGCTTAGATGTCTTCGGAGGGGCCAACGTCCTGACTTTC
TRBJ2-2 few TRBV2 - CASSTTGLRTLGELFF TGTGCCAGCAGTACAACAGGGTTGAGGACCCTCGGGGAGCTGTTTTTT
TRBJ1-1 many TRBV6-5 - CASSYDWGLDGRAFF TGTGCCAGCAGTTACGATTGGGGGTTGGACGGGCGGGCTTTCTTT
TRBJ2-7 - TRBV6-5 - CASSYTVSYEQYF TGTGCCAGCAGTTACACGGTTTCCTACGAGCAGTACTTC
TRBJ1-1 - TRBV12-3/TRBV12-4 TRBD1 CASTPARTGTTEAFF TGTGCCAGCACCCCCGCGCGGACAGGGACCACTGAAGCTTTCTTT
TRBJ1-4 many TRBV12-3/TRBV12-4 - CASRRDSATNEKLFF TGTGCCAGCAGGCGAGACAGTGCAACTAATGAAAAACTGTTTTTT
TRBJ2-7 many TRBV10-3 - CAISPTVSYEQYF TGTGCCATCAGCCCGACAGTTTCCTACGAGCAGTACTTC
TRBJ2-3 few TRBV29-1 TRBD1 CSTSGTGGADTQYF TGCAGCACCTCTGGGACAGGGGGCGCGGATACGCAGTATTTT
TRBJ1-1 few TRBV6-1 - CASSPSGWYTEAFF TGTGCCAGCAGCCCATCTGGGTGGTACACTGAAGCTTTCTTT
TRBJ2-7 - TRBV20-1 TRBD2 CSPKREEYEQYF TGCAGCCCAAAGCGGGAAGAATACGAGCAGTACTTC
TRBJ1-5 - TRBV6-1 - CASAVRTQNQPQHF TGTGCCAGCGCAGTACGGACACAGAATCAGCCCCAGCATTTT
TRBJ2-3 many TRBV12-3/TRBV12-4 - CASSLSRRRADTQYF TGTGCCAGCAGTTTATCTCGGAGAAGAGCAGATACGCAGTATTTT
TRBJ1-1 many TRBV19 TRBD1 CASSIGQGGSTEAFF TGTGCCAGTAGTATAGGACAGGGAGGGAGCACTGAAGCTTTCTTT
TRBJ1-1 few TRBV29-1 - CSVGGSRTQHLETSPGPLNTEAFF TGCAGCGTTGGAGGATCTCGGACACAACACCTAGAGACAAGCCCCGGACCCCTGAACACTGAAGCTTTCTTT
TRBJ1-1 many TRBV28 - CASRVGITEAFF TGTGCCAGCAGAGTGGGAATCACTGAAGCTTTCTTT
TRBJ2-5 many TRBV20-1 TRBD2 CSARPSGRRETQYF TGCAGTGCTAGACCTAGCGGGAGGCGGGAGACCCAGTACTTC
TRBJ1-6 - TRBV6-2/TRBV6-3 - CASTLRGDNSPLHF TGTGCCAGCACCCTAAGGGGTGATAATTCACCCCTCCACTTT
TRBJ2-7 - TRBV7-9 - CASSARGGSDEQYF TGTGCCAGCAGCGCCCGTGGGGGGAGCGACGAGCAGTACTTC
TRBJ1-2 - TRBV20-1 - CSARMGRGVWSSNYGYTF TGCAGTGCTAGGATGGGCAGGGGAGTGTGGTCCTCTAACTATGGCTACACCTTC
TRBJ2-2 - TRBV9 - CASSPIGTGELFF TGTGCCAGCAGCCCCATCGGCACCGGGGAGCTGTTTTTT
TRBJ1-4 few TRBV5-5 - CASSLAPQALQEKLFF TGTGCCAGCAGCTTGGCCCCACAAGCCCTACAAGAAAAACTGTTTTTT
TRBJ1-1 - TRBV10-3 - CATLQGGNTEAFF TGTGCCACCTTACAGGGAGGAAACACTGAAGCTTTCTTT
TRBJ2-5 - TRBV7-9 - CASGLRELQETQYF TGTGCCAGCGGACTACGGGAGCTACAAGAGACCCAGTACTTC
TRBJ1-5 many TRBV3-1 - CASSQEYSNQPQHF TGTGCCAGCAGCCAAGAGTATAGCAATCAGCCCCAGCATTTT
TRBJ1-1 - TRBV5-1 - CASSLEGVGGVNTEAFF TGCGCCAGCAGCTTGGAGGGGGTGGGGGGGGTGAACACTGAAGCTTTCTTT
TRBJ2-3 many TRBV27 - CASSFERGWGKEADTQYF TGTGCCAGCAGTTTTGAGAGGGGGTGGGGAAAGGAGGCAGATACGCAGTATTTT
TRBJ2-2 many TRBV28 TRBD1 CASSTGVRAGELFF TGTGCCAGCAGCACAGGGGTCCGCGCCGGGGAGCTGTTTTTT
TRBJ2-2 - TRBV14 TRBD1 CASSPTGDLTGELFF TGTGCCAGCAGCCCAACAGGGGATTTAACCGGGGAGCTGTTTTTT
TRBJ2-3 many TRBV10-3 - CAISEELFSDTQYF TGTGCCATCAGTGAGGAACTTTTTAGTGATACGCAGTATTTT
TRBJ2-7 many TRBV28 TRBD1 CASSWTGGVYEQYF TGTGCCAGCAGTTGGACAGGGGGCGTTTACGAGCAGTACTTC
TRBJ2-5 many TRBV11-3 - CASSQWGDETQYF TGTGCCAGCAGCCAGTGGGGAGACGAGACCCAGTACTTC
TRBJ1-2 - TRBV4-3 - CASSQSGLTNYGYTF TGCGCCAGCAGCCAATCTGGACTGACTAACTATGGCTACACCTTC
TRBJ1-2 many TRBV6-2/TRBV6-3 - CASSYSGGTTGYTF TGTGCCAGCAGTTACTCCGGGGGAACCACTGGCTACACCTTC